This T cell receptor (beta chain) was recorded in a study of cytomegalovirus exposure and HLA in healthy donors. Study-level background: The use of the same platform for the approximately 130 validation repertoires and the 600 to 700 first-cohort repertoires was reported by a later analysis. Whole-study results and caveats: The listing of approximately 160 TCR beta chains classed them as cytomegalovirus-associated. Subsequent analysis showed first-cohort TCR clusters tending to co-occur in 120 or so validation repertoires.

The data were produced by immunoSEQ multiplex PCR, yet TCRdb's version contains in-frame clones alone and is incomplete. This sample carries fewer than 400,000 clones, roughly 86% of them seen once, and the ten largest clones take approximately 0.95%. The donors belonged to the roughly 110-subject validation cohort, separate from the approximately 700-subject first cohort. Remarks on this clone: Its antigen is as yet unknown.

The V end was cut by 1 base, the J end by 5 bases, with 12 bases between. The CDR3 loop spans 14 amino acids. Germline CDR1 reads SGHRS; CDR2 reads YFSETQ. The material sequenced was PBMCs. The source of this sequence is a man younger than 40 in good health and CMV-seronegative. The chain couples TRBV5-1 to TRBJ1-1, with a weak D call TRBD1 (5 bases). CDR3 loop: CASSLSLGRTEAFF. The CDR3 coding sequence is TGCGCCAGCAGCTTGTCTCTGGGGCGGACTGAAGCTTTCTTT.